Shown below are 24 T cell receptor beta chains from a single sample sequenced in a study of T cell responses to AZD1222 COVID-19 vaccine. TCRdb's table, derived via immunoSEQ multiplex PCR, lists solely in-frame clones and lacks some. The sample shows tens of thousands of clones, roughly 90% of them seen only once. Sequencing was performed on peripheral blood, taken on day 0 of AZD1222 vaccination. The receptor source for this set is an adult in good health.

The gene calls are TRBV5-1 and TRBJ1-6, with D perhaps matching TRBD1 (5 bases). V was pared by 0 bases and J by 5 bases, with 6 bases between. Per the germline V gene, CDR1 is SGHRS and CDR2 is YFSETQ. This CDR3 spans 14 amino acids. CDR3 amino acids: CASSLGDDNSPLHF. The CDR3 bases are TGCGCCAGCAGCTTGGGGGACGATAATTCACCCCTCCACTTT.

The chain combines TRBV20-1 with TRBJ1-1; D unresolved. Germline V gene sequence: CDR1 DFQATT, CDR2 SNEGSKA (reference sequence). This CDR3 spans 12 amino acids. The V end lost 3 bases, the J end lost 1 base, and 6 bases lay between the germline ends. DNA for the CDR3: TGCAGTGCTAGTGGTTGGAACACTGAAGCTTTCTTT. This gives the protein CSASGWNTEAFF.

This clone was observed a single time. The rearrangement uses TRBV18 and TRBJ1-4; no definite D call. V was pared by 6 bases and J by 0 bases, with 5 bases between. The CDR3 length is 13 residues. CDR1 KGHSH and CDR2 LQKENI come from the germline V gene. The CDR3 loop reads CASSRATNEKLFF. The CDR3 DNA reads as TGTGCCAGCTCGAGAGCAACTAATGAAAAACTGTTTTTT.

The chain recombines TRBV2 with TRBJ2-7; D may match TRBD1 or TRBD2 (5 bases each). The ends were cut back, 4 bases at V and 3 bases at J, with 16 bases in the middle. Germline V gives CDR1 SNHLY, CDR2 FYNNEI. The CDR3 covers 15 residues. DNA for the CDR3: TGTGCCAGCAGTGGGCCAGGGACGAGTAGCTACGAGCAGTACTTC. The encoded protein is CASSGPGTSSYEQYF.

The chain recombines TRBV12-5 with TRBJ2-3, with TRBD2 as a possible D gene (5 bases). The germline V and J ends were trimmed by 5 bases and 0 bases, with 12 bases remaining between them. Germline CDR1 LGHNT, CDR2 FRNRAP. The CDR3 sequence is 15 residues long. The CDR3 coding sequence is TGTGCTAGTGGTCCCACGGGGTCTAGCACAGATACGCAGTATTTT. The encoded protein is CASGPTGSSTDTQYF.

This clone has just one count. The chain has TRBV7-2 and TRBJ2-7; 10 bases agree with TRBD2. J was trimmed by 4 bases and V by 4 bases; bases with no gene match: 4. Per the germline V gene, CDR1 is SGHTA and CDR2 is FQGNSA. The CDR3 length is 14 residues. The CDR3 here is CASSSLAGAYEQYF. In nucleotides, the CDR3 is TGTGCCAGCAGCTCCCTAGCGGGGGCTTACGAGCAGTACTTC.

J is TRBJ2-7 and V is TRBV28; D is unclear. From germline, CDR1 is MDHEN and CDR2 SYDVKM. V was cut by 7 bases and J by 3 bases, with 10 bases left in between. This CDR3 is built from 12 residues. CDR3 sequence (DNA): TGTGCCAGCAAACAGATTAACTACGAGCAGTACTTC. Translation: CASKQINYEQYF. Full variable domain (rest looked up from reference TRBV28 and TRBJ2-7): DVKVTQSSRYLVKRTGEKVFLECVQDMDHENMFWYRQDPGLGLRLIYFSYDVKMKEKGDIPEGYSVSREKKERFSLILESASTNQTSMYLCASKQINYEQYFGPGTRLTVT.

J is TRBJ1-4 and V is TRBV30, with D unresolved. The CDR3 spans 15 residues. V was cut by 5 bases and J by 0 bases, with 13 bases left in between. Germline CDR1 reads GTSNPN; CDR2 reads SVGIG (reference sequence). In nucleotides, the CDR3 is TGTGCCTGGGAGGAAGGGAGAGCAACTAATGAAAAACTGTTTTTT. Translation gives CAWEEGRATNEKLFF.

V usage is TRBV30 and J usage is TRBJ1-1, with D hard to call. The CDR3 sequence is 14 residues long. Per the germline V gene, CDR1 is GTSNPN and CDR2 is SVGIG (reference sequence). V was shortened by 2 bases and J by 0 bases, with 10 bases between the two germline ends. The CDR3, as DNA: TGTGCCTGGAGTCCATCCCTCGTGAACACTGAAGCTTTCTTT. Protein sequence: CAWSPSLVNTEAFF.

This chain joins TRBV6-5 and TRBJ1-2; 11 positions agree with TRBD1. This CDR3 contains 15 residues. With 7 bases clipped from V and 6 bases from J, the junction kept 10 bases outside the gene matches. Germline assignment: CDR1 MNHEY and CDR2 SVGAGI. Written as DNA, the CDR3 is TGTGCCAGCACTAGACCCGGGACAGGGGGTAATGGCTACACCTTC. It codes for CASTRPGTGGNGYTF.

V and J are TRBV4-2 and TRBJ1-1; TRBD1 is a possible D gene (5 bases). Germline V gene data show CDR1 as LGHNA and CDR2 as YNFKEQ. Between the trimmed V and J ends, which lost 0 bases and 12 bases, there was a span of 14 bases. The CDR3 has 13 residues. The CDR3 is CASSQEELKGPFF. The CDR3 DNA is TGTGCCAGCAGCCAAGAGGAACTTAAGGGACCTTTCTTT.

V gene TRBV11-2 combines with J gene TRBJ2-1; TRBD1 agrees at 11 bases. Germline V lookup: CDR1 SGHAT, CDR2 FQNNGV. Trimming removed 5 bases from V and 8 bases from J; junction bases left unmatched: 8. The CDR3 is 15 residues long. This CDR3 reads CASSARDRGSDEQFF. DNA for the CDR3: TGTGCCAGCAGCGCCAGGGACAGGGGGTCCGATGAGCAGTTCTTC.

The CDR3 DNA reads TGTGCCAGCAGCTCGACCGGGACCGGGGAGCTGTTTTTT. Amino acids: CASSSTGTGELFF. This chain connects TRBV7-9 to TRBJ2-2; D gene uncertain. The V gene's germline CDR1 is SEHNR and CDR2 FQNEAQ (reference sequence). This CDR3 spans 13 amino acids. Trimming took off 4 bases at V and 5 bases at J, with 8 bases between the two ends.

The rearrangement joins TRBV30 to TRBJ2-7, with unresolved D. V was cut by 1 base and J by 6 bases, with 10 bases left in between. The germline V gene encodes CDR1 GTSNPN and CDR2 SVGIG (reference sequence). This CDR3 has 12 amino acids. The CDR3 sequence: CAWSGVRREQYF. In DNA form, the CDR3 reads TGTGCCTGGAGTGGGGTAAGGCGCGAGCAGTACTTC.

The gene calls are TRBV5-4 and TRBJ2-1; possible D gene TRBD1, 5 bases. Germline V lookup: CDR1 SGHNT, CDR2 YYREEE (reference sequence). The CDR3 covers 17 residues. Trimming took off 4 bases at V and 9 bases at J, with 26 bases between the two ends. CDR3 amino acids: CASSTGGRDPGSGEQFF. CDR3 coding DNA: TGTGCCAGCAGCACTGGTGGCAGGGATCCTGGATCCGGTGAGCAGTTCTTC.

The chain links TRBV6-1 to TRBJ1-1, with 8 bases aligning to TRBD1. Unmatched junction bases numbered 8, after V lost 7 bases and J lost 1 base. Germline loops: CDR1 MNHNS, CDR2 SASEGT. The CDR3 is 15 amino acids. The CDR3 sequence is CASTLIGQGNTEAFF. CDR3 DNA: TGTGCCAGCACCTTAATAGGACAGGGGAACACTGAAGCTTTCTTT.

The rearrangement uses TRBV7-9 and TRBJ1-1; D not resolved. V gave up 1 base and J gave up 0 bases, with 6 bases separating them. Germline V gene lookup returns CDR1 SEHNR and CDR2 FQNEAQ (reference sequence). The CDR3 loop spans 14 amino acids. The chain's CDR3 is CASSLGGLNTEAFF. CDR3 coding DNA: TGTGCCAGCAGCTTAGGGGGTCTGAACACTGAAGCTTTCTTT.

This clone was seen a single time. The chain couples TRBV6-1 to TRBJ1-5; D not certain. Between the trimmed V and J ends, which lost 0 bases and 6 bases, there was a span of 15 bases. The length of the CDR3 is 16 residues. Germline V gene sequence: CDR1 MNHNS, CDR2 SASEGT. As DNA, the CDR3 is TGTGCCAGCAGTGAAGCCGTCGGGGTCTCTGGTCAGCCCCAGCATTTT. This translates into CASSEAVGVSGQPQHF.

This clone was observed once. This chain uses TRBV11-2 with TRBJ2-1, with 8 bases identical to TRBD1. This CDR3 is 16 amino acids long. The ends lost 0 bases at V and 4 bases at J; junction bases unmatched: 5. Germline V gene lookup returns CDR1 SGHAT and CDR2 FQNNGV. DNA of the CDR3: TGTGCCAGCAGCTTAGATCCGGGACAGGTATACAATGAGCAGTTCTTC. Protein product: CASSLDPGQVYNEQFF.

The CDR3 sequence: CASSQDPQGGNSPLHF. The CDR3 DNA reads as TGCGCCAGCAGCCAGGATCCGCAGGGGGGCAATTCACCCCTCCACTTT. This chain joins TRBV4-3 and TRBJ1-6; 7 bases align to TRBD1. Losses at the gene ends were 3 bases for V and 7 bases for J; bases not matched to a gene: 9. The CDR3 is made up of 16 amino acids. From germline, CDR1 is LGHNA and CDR2 YSLEER.

The genes are TRBV5-8 and TRBJ2-7, with D unresolved. The length of the CDR3 is 14 residues. CDR1 SGHTS and CDR2 YDEGEE come from the germline V gene. Between the trimmed V and J ends, which lost 6 bases and 5 bases, there was a span of 18 bases. CDR3 bases: TGTGCCAGCAAACGAAGGGCCTTCGAAAACGAGCAGTACTTC. It translates to CASKRRAFENEQYF.

The chain employs TRBV11-3 and TRBJ2-1, with 9 positions matching TRBD2. Per germline, CDR1 SGHNT and CDR2 YENEEA. J lost 6 bases, V lost 5 bases, and 11 bases had no gene match. The CDR3 contains 16 residues. This chain's CDR3 is CASSGGTSGPVNEQFF. CDR3 DNA: TGTGCCAGCAGCGGGGGAACTAGCGGGCCCGTCAATGAGCAGTTCTTC. The variable domain in full, completed from reference TRBV11-3 and TRBJ2-1, reads EAGVVQSPRYKIIEKKQPVAFWCNPISGHNTLYWYLQNLGQGPELLIRYENEEAVDDSQLPKDRFSAERLKGVDSTLKIQPAELGDSAVYLCASSGGTSGPVNEQFFGPGTRLTVL.

The chain carries TRBV19 and TRBJ1-3, with D uncertain. The CDR3 is 14 residues long. CDR1 and CDR2 from the germline V gene are LNHDA and SQIVND (reference sequence). V shed 4 bases and J shed 4 bases, with 11 bases lying between them. CDR3 in amino acids: CASSNGGVGNTIYF. In nucleotides, the CDR3 is TGTGCCAGTAGTAACGGCGGGGTAGGAAACACCATATATTTT.

This sequence joins TRBV6-5 and TRBJ2-2; 7 positions match TRBD1. This CDR3 region has 14 residues. The V gene's germline CDR1 is MNHEY and CDR2 SVGAGI. J gave up 3 bases and V 7 bases, and 5 bases lay outside the gene matches. The CDR3 reads CASTTGVYTGELFF. The DNA for the CDR3 is TGTGCCAGCACCACAGGGGTTTACACCGGGGAGCTGTTTTTT.